The next 15 T cell receptor beta chains were all read from a single sample in a study of blood T cell repertoires in COVID-19. Here immunoSEQ multiplex PCR was the method, and the copy in TCRdb shows in-frame clones only, minus some. The repertoire holds 160,000 or so clones, roughly 85% seen once, with more than 1% in the top ten. The source material was peripheral blood. Source of these receptors: a man between 35 and 55 years old with acute or convalescent COVID-19.

This chain links TRBV11-3 with TRBJ2-3, with TRBD1 identical over 8 bases. CDR3 length: 14 amino acids. V dropped 5 bases and J dropped 3; count of bases not matched to a gene: 4. Germline lookup yields CDR1 SGHNT and CDR2 YENEEA. CDR3 sequence reads: CASSHRGVTDTQYF. The CDR3 DNA reads as TGTGCCAGCAGCCACAGGGGGGTGACAGATACGCAGTATTTT.

The chain has TRBV6-5 and TRBJ1-2; D may be TRBD1 (5 bases). CDR3 length equals 14 residues. The V gene's germline CDR1 is MNHEY and CDR2 SVGAGI. Trimming shortened V by 8 bases and J by 4 bases, and 17 bases separated the two germline ends. CDR3 protein: CASGPGNSPYGYTF. CDR3 DNA sequence: TGTGCCAGCGGCCCAGGGAACTCCCCCTATGGCTACACCTTC.

J is TRBJ2-3 and V is TRBV6-5, with 8 positions matching TRBD1. V lost 4 bases and J lost 3; bases outside the gene matches: 0. This CDR3 contains 13 residues. Germline loops: CDR1 MNHEY, CDR2 SVGAGI. The DNA for the CDR3 is TGTGCCAGCAGTTGGGACAGGACAGATACGCAGTATTTT. Encoded protein: CASSWDRTDTQYF.

V usage is TRBV5-5 and J usage is TRBJ1-5; 9 bases match TRBD1. This CDR3 comprises 16 residues. Germline CDR1 reads SGHKS; CDR2 reads YYEKEE (reference sequence). V gave up 4 bases and J gave up 3 bases; unmatched junction bases: 8. CDR3 protein: CASSAEDRGNNQPQHF. DNA of the CDR3: TGTGCCAGCAGCGCCGAGGACAGGGGAAACAATCAGCCCCAGCATTTT.

This chain links TRBV30 with TRBJ2-5, with D possibly TRBD1 on 6 matching bases. This CDR3 is 14 amino acids long. The V end was cut by 0 bases, the J end by 5 bases, with 13 bases between. Germline CDR1 reads GTSNPN; CDR2 reads SVGIG (reference sequence). CDR3 nucleotides: TGTGCCTGGAGTGTGGGTCAGGGGCTGGAGACCCAGTACTTC. It translates to CAWSVGQGLETQYF.

In the case of this clone: The same CDR3 can be traced to other DNA sequences in this sample. This chain links TRBV30 with TRBJ2-3; TRBD2 matches 9 bases. The J segment lost 3 bases and the V segment lost 2 bases, leaving 3 bases of the junction unmatched. The germline gives CDR1 GTSNPN, CDR2 SVGIG (reference sequence). The CDR3 loop spans 14 amino acids. The CDR3 bases are TGTGCCTGGAGTCTAGCGGGGTTTACAGATACGCAGTATTTT. It specifies CAWSLAGFTDTQYF. The complete variable domain, with remaining parts taken from reference TRBV30 and TRBJ2-3, reads SQTIHQWPATLVQPVGSPLSLECTVEGTSNPNLYWYRQAAGRGLQLLFYSVGIGQISSEVPQNLSASRPQDRQFILSSKKLLLSDSGFYLCAWSLAGFTDTQYFGPGTRLTVL.

The J gene is TRBJ2-3, the V gene TRBV5-1; D possibly corresponds to TRBD2 (5 bases). CDR1 is SGHRS, CDR2 YFSETQ, per germline. The V end was cut by 0 bases, the J end by 8 bases, with 13 bases between. The CDR3 is 14 amino acids. Here the CDR3 reads CASSLGLPEGTQYF. DNA of the CDR3: TGCGCCAGCAGCTTGGGACTCCCCGAGGGTACGCAGTATTTT.

The V and J genes are TRBV1 and TRBJ1-2; the table's D call TRBD1 went unverified against the DNA. TRBV1 is a documented pseudogene. The CDR3 runs 14 residues. CDR3 DNA: TGCACCAGCAGCCGGGACAGGCGCCTTTATGGCTACACCTTC. It is translated as CTSSRDRRLYGYTF.

The V and J genes are TRBV4-3 and TRBJ2-1, with D possibly TRBD2 on 6 matching bases. This CDR3 contains 16 residues. The V end was cut by 0 bases, the J end by 7 bases, with 16 bases between. Germline V gene sequence: CDR1 LGHNA, CDR2 YSLEER. The CDR3 reads CASSQDGDSVSNEQFF. CDR3 DNA sequence: TGCGCCAGCAGCCAAGATGGGGACTCAGTGAGTAATGAGCAGTTCTTC.

This chain links TRBV9 with TRBJ2-7; 7 bases fit TRBD1. Germline lookup yields CDR1 SGDLS and CDR2 YYNGEE. This CDR3 has 15 amino acids. J was trimmed by 0 bases and V by 0 bases; bases with no gene match: 3. CDR3 DNA sequence: TGTGCCAGCAGCGTAGGACAGGGTTTCTCCTACGAGCAGTACTTC. Amino acid sequence: CASSVGQGFSYEQYF.

About this clone itself: Within the sample, other DNA sequences also encode this same CDR3. The chain carries TRBV18 and TRBJ1-1; 8 nucleotides match TRBD1. Germline V gene sequence: CDR1 KGHSH, CDR2 LQKENI. The CDR3 is made up of 13 amino acids. V gave up 2 bases and J gave up 5 bases; unmatched junction bases: 1. CDR3 residues: CASSPTGGTEAFF. The CDR3 coding sequence is TGTGCCAGCTCACCAACAGGGGGTACTGAAGCTTTCTTT.

This rearrangement joins TRBV11-2 to TRBJ2-2, with D hard to call. There are 13 residues in the CDR3. CDR1 and CDR2 (germline): SGHAT, FQNNGV. Trimming cost V 2 bases and J 7 bases, with 8 bases left between them. For the CDR3, the DNA is TGTGCCAGCAGCTTACCGAGGAGCGGGGAGCTGTTTTTT. Translating gives CASSLPRSGELFF.

This chain links TRBV6-5 with TRBJ1-2; D unresolved. CDR1 and CDR2 (germline): MNHEY, SVGAGI. Trimming took 8 bases from V and 4 from J, leaving 14 bases between them. The CDR3 loop spans 13 amino acids. The CDR3 coding sequence is TGTGCCAGCGGGGATTTGGCGGGCTATGGCTACACCTTC. This gives the protein CASGDLAGYGYTF.

This chain uses TRBV28 with TRBJ1-5; tentative D call: TRBD1 (6 bases). The ends were cut back, 5 bases at V and 1 base at J, with 12 bases in the middle. This CDR3 is built from 15 residues. From germline, CDR1 is MDHEN and CDR2 SYDVKM. The CDR3 DNA reads as TGTGCCAGCAGTCGATCTCAGGGGAGCAATCAGCCCCAGCATTTT. Its translation is CASSRSQGSNQPQHF.

The rearrangement uses TRBV5-5 and TRBJ1-5, with no clear D. The V gene lost 4 bases and the J gene lost 6 bases, with 17 bases spanning the gap. The CDR3 runs 15 residues. Germline V gene data show CDR1 as SGHKS and CDR2 as YYEKEE (reference sequence). This chain's CDR3 is CASSPSVQAGQPQHF. The CDR3 region has the DNA TGTGCCAGCAGCCCGTCCGTGCAGGCCGGTCAGCCCCAGCATTTT.